The entry below describes one TCR beta chain. This sample stems from a study of blood T cell repertoires in COVID-19. Turning to the study itself: Both acute and convalescent COVID-19 samples were obtained from the United States, Italy and Spain. PBMCs, B-cell-depleted T cells, or T cells were the source of the cDNA or gDNA that made up the material.

Original processing notes: Estimates of nucleated cell counts were drawn from the amplification of reference gene primers. Profiling relied on immunoSEQ multiplex PCR, and the TCRdb table lists in-frame clones only, not all of them. The V and J calls and clone size are taken from that table; D and trimming were inferred from the DNA. The repertoire holds some 220,000 clones, with approximately 80% as singletons. V gave up 4 bases and J gave up 3 bases, with 16 bases separating them. CDR1 and CDR2 (germline): LGHDT, YNNKEL (reference sequence). The CDR3 length is 15 residues. The V and J genes are TRBV3-1 (or the pseudogene TRBV3-2) and TRBJ2-7, with D tentatively TRBD1 (6 bases). Sequencing was performed on peripheral blood. The receptor comes from a human donor in a cohort sampled during active COVID-19. This CDR3 is CASSPQGRINYEQYF. In DNA, the CDR3 is TGTGCCAGCAGCCCACAGGGTCGGATAAACTACGAGCAGTACTTC.